The 14 T cell receptor beta chains below all came from one sample that was sequenced in a study of blood T cell repertoires in COVID-19. Assay used: immunoSEQ multiplex PCR; TCRdb lists only in-frame clones, some missing. This table has about 250,000 clones, around 82% appearing once. The sequenced sample consisted of peripheral blood. All receptors come from an older woman with acute or convalescent COVID-19.

The count of this clone is one. The chain links TRBV5-1 to TRBJ1-2, with TRBD1 identical over 8 bases. CDR1 is SGHRS, CDR2 YFSETQ, per germline. The junction had 0 bases not matched to a gene; V was cut back by 0 bases and J by 2 bases. The CDR3 runs 14 residues. This CDR3 is CASSLDRGNYGYTF. CDR3 DNA sequence: TGCGCCAGCAGCTTGGACAGGGGGAACTATGGCTACACCTTC.

The rearrangement joins TRBV5-1 to TRBJ1-4; D unresolved. Germline CDR1 SGHRS, CDR2 YFSETQ. This CDR3 contains 12 residues. Trimming pared 6 bases from V and 8 bases from J, leaving 11 bases between. The CDR3 region is CASTNAGEKLFF. In DNA form, the CDR3 reads TGCGCCAGCACCAATGCGGGGGAAAAACTGTTTTTT.

This clone has only a few counts. The chain links TRBV5-4 to TRBJ1-3; 7 nucleotides match TRBD1. This CDR3 comprises 17 residues. Germline CDR1 and CDR2: SGHNT and YYREEE (reference sequence). Germline trimming cut 0 bases from V and 0 bases from J; bases unmatched to any gene: 6. DNA of the CDR3: TGTGCCAGCAGCTTGGGCGGGACAGCACTCTCTGGAAACACCATATATTTT. This codes for CASSLGGTALSGNTIYF.

This clone turned up a few times. This chain connects TRBV10-2 to TRBJ1-4, with D possibly matching TRBD1 (5 bases). CDR3 length: 15 residues. Germline loops: CDR1 WSHSY, CDR2 SAAADI. Trimming pared 2 bases from V and 6 bases from J, leaving 13 bases between. Here the CDR3 reads CASSEAGGNYEKLFF. DNA for the CDR3: TGCGCCAGCAGTGAGGCGGGGGGGAACTATGAAAAACTGTTTTTT.

V and J are TRBV6-6 and TRBJ1-3, with 8 bases aligning to TRBD1. Per the germline V gene, CDR1 is MNHNY and CDR2 is SVGAGI (reference sequence). The CDR3 extends over 15 amino acids. V was pared by 6 bases and J by 0 bases, with 4 bases of the junction left unmatched. The CDR3 protein is CASSPGQASGNTIYF. The CDR3 DNA follows: TGTGCCAGCAGCCCGGGACAGGCCTCTGGAAACACCATATATTTT.

The gene calls are TRBV7-9 and TRBJ1-1, with no clear D. The CDR3 loop spans 16 amino acids. The V end was cut by 1 base, the J end by 1 base, with 13 bases between. Germline loops: CDR1 SEHNR, CDR2 FQNEAQ (reference sequence). The CDR3 bases are TGTGCCAGCAGCTTAGATGGCACAGTTAAGAACACTGAAGCTTTCTTT. Translated, it gives CASSLDGTVKNTEAFF.

There are a few counts of this clone. The chain carries TRBV7-9 and TRBJ2-2, with 7 bases aligning to TRBD1. Trimming cost V 3 bases and J 3 bases; bases outside gene matches: 7. The germline V gene encodes CDR1 SEHNR and CDR2 FQNEAQ (reference sequence). The CDR3 contains 16 residues. CDR3 region: CASSFPRGGDTGELFF. The CDR3 DNA reads as TGTGCCAGCAGCTTTCCGAGAGGGGGCGACACCGGGGAGCTGTTTTTT.

The chain is built from TRBV5-6 and TRBJ2-7; D might be TRBD1 (5 bases). The CDR3 is 12 amino acids. V was shortened by 4 bases and J by 3 bases, with 8 bases between the two germline ends. Germline CDR1 reads SGHDT; CDR2 reads YYEEEE. Here the CDR3 reads CASSHQGYEQYF. The CDR3 nucleotides are TGTGCCAGCAGCCACCAGGGCTACGAGCAGTACTTC.

The chain joins TRBV6-6 to TRBJ2-3; 8 nucleotides agree with TRBD2. J gave up 4 bases and V 8 bases, and 8 bases lay outside the gene matches. Germline V gene lookup returns CDR1 MNHNY and CDR2 SVGAGI (reference sequence). The CDR3 runs 14 residues. Here the CDR3 reads CASSAGEGADTQYF. CDR3 DNA: TGTGCCAGCTCAGCGGGGGAGGGGGCAGATACGCAGTATTTT.

The V call is TRBV16, the J call TRBJ1-5, with D perhaps matching TRBD1 (6 bases). V was shortened by 5 bases and J by 0 bases, with 8 bases between the two germline ends. In germline, CDR1 is KGHSY, CDR2 FQNENV. The CDR3 is 14 amino acids. The CDR3 DNA reads as TGTGCCAGCAGCTGGACAGATAGCAATCAGCCCCAGCATTTT. This translates into CASSWTDSNQPQHF.

The chain couples TRBV6-2 or TRBV6-3 to TRBJ2-3; D is possibly TRBD2 (5 bases). CDR3 length: 15 residues. Germline V CDR1 and CDR2: MNHEY, SVGEGT. With 0 bases removed from V and 0 bases from J, the gap between germline ends came to 7 bases. DNA of the CDR3: TGTGCCAGCAGTTACTCGGACTCTAGCACAGATACGCAGTATTTT. It specifies CASSYSDSSTDTQYF.

The CDR3 DNA follows: TGTGCCAGCAGTGAAGGTTGGGGACAGTCCTACGAGCAGTACTTC. Translation gives CASSEGWGQSYEQYF. The chain joins TRBV6-1 to TRBJ2-7; 7 bases map to TRBD1. This CDR3 has 15 amino acids. V lost 1 base and J lost 1; bases outside the gene matches: 4. CDR1 is MNHNS and CDR2 is SASEGT in the germline V gene.

The V and J genes are TRBV19 and TRBJ1-2; D unresolved. Germline assignment: CDR1 LNHDA and CDR2 SQIVND (reference sequence). The CDR3 is 14 amino acids. Between the trimmed V and J ends, which lost 5 bases and 4 bases, there was a span of 14 bases. The CDR3 region is CASSSLQLLYGYTF. DNA of the CDR3: TGTGCCAGTAGTTCCCTACAGCTTCTCTATGGCTACACCTTC.

The chain carries TRBV6-6 and TRBJ2-1; D is perhaps TRBD2 (5 bases). The CDR3 totals 14 residues. Trimming stripped 7 bases from V and 9 bases from J, with 19 bases between. The germline V gene encodes CDR1 MNHNY and CDR2 SVGAGI (reference sequence). The CDR3 region has the DNA TGTGCCAGCACCACCCCGGTCGGGGTCGGTGAGCAGTTCTTC. Protein sequence: CASTTPVGVGEQFF.